This TCR beta chain is from a study of regulatory T cells in long-lasting Graves disease. Study-wide results and caveats: Exclusively peripheral blood, rather than thyroid tissue, was studied. Persistent disease preferred TRBV28, TRBJ1-2 and TRBJ2-5.

The time point was: persistent/refractory GD, antithyroid drugs over 5 years with positive TRAb. PBMCs provided the RNA from which the TCR library was made. Arm-PCR of CDR3 regions and iRepertoire HTBI primers were the basis on which TCR beta libraries were built. TCRdb independently ran MiXCR on the multiplex PCR reads; one entry per CDR3 protein. The table shows around 400,000 distinct CDR3 sequences, with approximately 22% occurring only once. At least ten counts were recorded for this clonotype. Its antigen is unknown. J lost 7 bases, V lost 6 bases, and 22 bases had no gene match. Germline V CDR1 and CDR2: DFQATT, SNEGSKA (reference sequence). This CDR3 has 20 residues.

The sequence derives from a female donor with Graves disease. The chain uses TRBV20-1 and TRBJ2-2; the match to TRBD2 covers 14 bases. This sample comprised peripheral blood mononuclear cells (PBMCs), obtained when the disease was refractory, from a patient treated with antithyroid drugs. CDR3 loop: CSALFDYGLAGGLWGGELFF. CDR3 nucleotides: TGCAGTGCCCTATTTGATTACGGACTAGCGGGAGGTTTATGGGGCGGGGAGCTGTTTTTT.